The sequence of this T cell receptor beta chain was determined in a study of Ad26.COV2.S vaccination and SARS-CoV-2 variants. General study points: Compared with placebo recipients, vaccine recipients had higher spike-specific TCR breadth. Substantial breadth was reported for post-vaccination spike-specific CD8+ and CD4+ T cells. Vaccine and placebo groups showed comparable non-spike TCR breadth. The TCR-based breadth and depth measures might underestimate overall T cell responses.

V trimming: 5 bases; J trimming: 4 bases; junction bases outside the gene matches: 11. The CDR3 sequence is 17 residues long. The V gene's germline CDR1 is SGHNT and CDR2 YENEEA. For this clone: The target antigen is unknown.

TCRdb's copy holds only in-frame clones and misses some; the assay was immunoSEQ multiplex PCR. The sample holds about 100,000 clones, around 81% seen once. The origin of this receptor is a human donor who had recovered from COVID-19. The V and J genes are TRBV11-3 and TRBJ2-2, with 9 bases fitting TRBD2. This material consisted of peripheral blood, taken after recovery from COVID-19. The CDR3 sequence is CASSDRRASGATGELFF. CDR3 sequence (DNA): TGTGCCAGCAGCGACCGGCGGGCTAGCGGGGCCACCGGGGAGCTGTTTTTT.